The entry below gives a single T cell receptor (beta chain) sequence along with its context. Its antigen is currently unknown. The data derive from a study of CD8 T cells in ankylosing spondylitis. This CDR3 contains 16 residues. Germline values: CDR1 MNHNS, CDR2 SASEGT. V was clipped by 1 base and J by 0 bases; unmatched bases: 3. Study results and limitations: Typical of ankylosing spondylitis blood, it appeared, was a TCR beta motif of eight highly homologous variants. The authors reported significant enrichment of disease-linked clones in matched ankylosing spondylitis synovial fluid. Earlier authors reported some of these motif variants in reactive arthritis synovial fluid and blood.

By quantitative 5'-RACE with molecular barcodes, the TCR beta libraries were made. TCRdb processed the 5' RACE reads anew with MiXCR; each CDR3 protein has one entry. The profile covers 200,000 to 250,000 distinct CDR3 sequences, with about 7.3% appearing a single time and 14% taken by the ten largest. The source material was blood, either unsorted or a sorted T cell fraction (not recorded which). This receptor was obtained from a male donor with ankylosing spondylitis. The V and J genes are TRBV6-1 and TRBJ2-4, with TRBD1 matching over 7 bases. CDR3 nucleotide sequence: TGTGCCAGCAGTGAAGGGACAGGATTAGCCAAAAACATTCAGTACTTC. Its protein is CASSEGTGLAKNIQYF.